This T cell receptor beta chain is from a study of T cell changes during pregnancy in multiple sclerosis (dated by TCRdb to the late 2010s). A note on the overall study: The study looked at changes in the T cell repertoire across pregnancy in women with multiple sclerosis.

This clone came up once. Its antigen remains unidentified. One base away there is no much larger clone; base qualities are not given. The method behind the library was the immunoSEQ multiplex PCR assay. This is the immuneACCESS table as TCRdb keeps it, with only in-frame sequences that have V and J called. A part of the clones is gone; compared with another copy, unresolved V genes explain less than half, and the rest is unexplained. The sample table contains about 47,000 clones; only one count was recorded for around 90% of them. About 2% of the sample is held by the ten biggest clonotypes. The junction shows trimming of 2 bases on V and 1 base on J, plus 11 bases between the germline ends. From its cysteine to its phenylalanine, the CDR3 spans 15 amino acids. Left in the record is the CDR3 DNA by itself, 45 bases read in frame from the first base. From the germline V gene, CDR1 is MNHNS and CDR2 is SASEGT.

The receptor chain draws on TRBV6-1 and TRBJ1-1; too little of a D gene remains to name it. This specimen was peripheral blood, taken in the first trimester of pregnancy. This sequence was found in a female donor with multiple sclerosis, enrolled in a pregnancy study. The nucleotide sequence reads as follows: TGTGCCAGCAGTGAATTGAGGCATCGGAACACTGAAGCTTTCTTT. The encoded protein is CASSELRHRNTEAFF.